One and the same sample provided the 6 T cell receptor beta chains below, sequenced in a study of T-cell reconstitution after alpha-beta-depleted transplantation in children. Preparation of the TCRbeta library involved a method that used unique molecular identifiers. MiXCR, run by TCRdb on the PCR reads, gives a single entry per CDR3 protein. The sample includes just over 350,000 distinct CDR3 sequences, more than 10% of them seen just once. This specimen consisted of PBMCs, obtained from the stem cell graft. Receptors originate from a human donor who donated a stem cell graft to a child with Fanconi anemia.

The chain's CDR3 is CASSLDVTAEAFF. The CDR3 nucleotides are TGTGCCAGCTCGCTCGACGTAACGGCTGAAGCTTTCTTT. The rearrangement uses TRBV18 and TRBJ1-1; no firm D call. This CDR3 region has 13 residues. With 6 bases removed from V and 6 bases from J, the gap between germline ends came to 14 bases. Germline CDR1 reads KGHSH; CDR2 reads LQKENI.

This chain links TRBV19 with TRBJ2-1; possibly TRBD1 for D (6 bases). Germline lookup yields CDR1 LNHDA and CDR2 SQIVND (reference sequence). This CDR3 contains 15 residues. Trimming took off 7 bases at V and 2 bases at J, with 15 bases between the two ends. The CDR3: CASTARGIPYNEQFF. The CDR3 nucleotides read TGTGCCAGTACCGCAAGGGGGATCCCCTACAATGAGCAGTTCTTC. Supplemented by reference TRBV19 and TRBJ2-1, the full variable domain reads DGGITQSPKYLFRKEGQNVTLSCEQNLNHDAMYWYRQDPGQGLRLIYYSQIVNDFQKGDIAEGYSVSREKKESFPLTVTSAQKNPTAFYLCASTARGIPYNEQFFGPGTRLTVL.

The rearrangement links TRBV2 to TRBJ1-1; TRBD1 agrees at 8 bases. The CDR3 sequence is 14 residues long. The trim removed 3 bases at V and 4 bases at J, leaving 4 bases unmatched. CDR1 is SNHLY and CDR2 is FYNNEI in the germline V gene. Here the CDR3 reads CASSDQGALTEAFF. The CDR3 DNA reads as TGTGCCAGCAGTGACCAGGGGGCGCTCACTGAAGCTTTCTTT.

This clonotype was counted many times. The chain carries TRBV2 and TRBJ2-3; 15 nucleotides agree with TRBD2. With V trimmed by 4 bases and J by 3 bases, 2 bases remained unmatched. Looked up from germline, CDR1 is SNHLY and CDR2 is FYNNEI. This CDR3 region has 16 residues. For the CDR3, the DNA is TGTGCCAGCAGTGGGACTAGCGGGGGGGCGACAGATACGCAGTATTTT. It translates to CASSGTSGGATDTQYF.

The CDR3 reads CSAHNLGSQDNEQFF. The CDR3 DNA reads TGCAGTGCCCATAACTTGGGGTCCCAGGACAATGAGCAGTTCTTC. The chain combines TRBV20-1 with TRBJ2-1; no definite D call. Germline CDR1 and CDR2: DFQATT and SNEGSKA (reference sequence). The CDR3 spans 15 residues. Trimming removed 6 bases at V and 5 bases at J, with 20 bases between.

J is TRBJ2-3 and V is TRBV5-1; perhaps D is TRBD1 or TRBD2 (5 bases each). Trimming removed 6 bases at V and 0 bases at J, with 14 bases between. Germline CDR1 reads SGHRS; CDR2 reads YFSETQ. The CDR3 sequence is 15 residues long. Here the CDR3 DNA reads TGCGCCAGCACCCAAACGGGACCTAGCACAGATACGCAGTATTTT. It is translated as CASTQTGPSTDTQYF.